This passage covers 20 T cell receptor beta chains from one sample sequenced in a study of T cell clones after liver transplantation. Using immunoSEQ multiplex PCR, the repertoire was profiled, and TCRdb retains in-frame clones only, with some absent. The sample lists 68,000 or so clones; approximately 92% were seen once. Material: CD4+ T cells from blood, obtained less than 26 months after liver transplant. The source is a human patient who received a liver transplant. Some T cells could come from the graft donor.

The chain employs TRBV4-2 and TRBJ2-1, with 9 bases identical to TRBD2. Germline CDR1 and CDR2: LGHNA and YNFKEQ. The CDR3 loop spans 17 amino acids. The V segment lost 1 base and the J segment 0 bases; nucleotides outside the gene matches: 4. The CDR3 sequence is CASSQVSGSGSYNEQFF. The CDR3 bases are TGTGCCAGCAGCCAAGTTAGCGGGAGTGGCTCCTACAATGAGCAGTTCTTC.

This chain joins TRBV18 and TRBJ2-3, with 10 bases identical to TRBD1. Germline V lookup: CDR1 KGHSH, CDR2 LQKENI. The CDR3 sequence is 15 residues long. Unmatched junction bases numbered 2, after V lost 4 bases and J lost 1 base. CDR3 protein: CASSLGTGGTDTQYF. The DNA for the CDR3 is TGTGCCAGCTCACTCGGGACAGGGGGCACAGATACGCAGTATTTT.

The CDR3 DNA sequence: TGTGCCAGCAGTCCGCAGGCCTTCGCTAGCACAGATACGCAGTATTTT. Protein sequence: CASSPQAFASTDTQYF. The J gene is TRBJ2-3, the V gene TRBV28, with D unclear. Germline-derived CDR1 and CDR2 are MDHEN and SYDVKM. The ends were cut back, 5 bases at V and 0 bases at J, with 15 bases in the middle. The CDR3 sequence is 16 residues long.

The V call is TRBV11-2, the J call TRBJ2-2, with 8 nucleotides matching TRBD2. The CDR3 sequence is 16 residues long. The germline gives CDR1 SGHAT, CDR2 FQNNGV. Unmatched junction bases numbered 7, after V lost 3 bases and J lost 4 bases. Here the CDR3 DNA reads TGTGCCAGCAGCTTCCCAGCGGGAGTGAGCACCGGGGAGCTGTTTTTT. Its protein is CASSFPAGVSTGELFF. Full variable domain (remainder filled in from reference TRBV11-2 and TRBJ2-2): EAGVAQSPRYKIIEKRQSVAFWCNPISGHATLYWYQQILGQGPKLLIQFQNNGVVDDSQLPKDRFSAERLKGVDSTLKIQPAKLEDSAVYLCASSFPAGVSTGELFFGEGSRLTVL.

The chain couples TRBV2 to TRBJ2-2, with D possibly being TRBD1 or TRBD2 (5 bases each). Germline V gives CDR1 SNHLY, CDR2 FYNNEI. This CDR3 has 14 amino acids. V was clipped by 7 bases and J by 6 bases, with 15 bases between them. The CDR3 loop reads CASTESRGPGELFF. CDR3 DNA sequence: TGTGCCAGCACGGAATCGAGGGGACCCGGGGAGCTGTTTTTT.

The V gene is TRBV18, the J gene TRBJ2-3, with no clear D. CDR3 length: 15 amino acids. Germline lookup yields CDR1 KGHSH and CDR2 LQKENI. V was clipped by 3 bases and J by 2 bases, with 12 bases between them. DNA for the CDR3: TGTGCCAGCTCACCCTCACAAGAACTCACAGATACGCAGTATTTT. Translated, it gives CASSPSQELTDTQYF. Filled out from reference TRBV18 and TRBJ2-3, the complete variable domain reads NAGVMQNPRHLVRRRGQEARLRCSPMKGHSHVYWYRQLPEEGLKFMVYLQKENIIDESGMPKERFSAEFPKEGPSILRIQQVVRGDSAAYFCASSPSQELTDTQYFGPGTRLTVL.

This chain links TRBV5-1 with TRBJ2-5, with D possibly TRBD2 on 6 matching bases. The CDR3 totals 13 residues. CDR1 is SGHRS and CDR2 is YFSETQ in the germline V gene. The germline V and J ends were trimmed by 0 bases and 5 bases, with 8 bases remaining between them. CDR3 nucleotides: TGCGCCAGCAGCTTGGGCGGGATGGAGACCCAGTACTTC. This sequence encodes CASSLGGMETQYF.

This clone was observed a single time. V gene TRBV10-1 combines with J gene TRBJ2-3, with 7 bases aligning to TRBD1. CDR3 length: 14 residues. Per the germline V gene, CDR1 is WNHNN and CDR2 is SYGVQD (reference sequence). Trimming cost V 3 bases and J 4 bases; bases outside gene matches: 4. The CDR3: CASSEQGRADTQYF. For the CDR3, the DNA is TGCGCCAGCAGTGAACAGGGGCGGGCAGATACGCAGTATTTT.

V gene TRBV15 combines with J gene TRBJ1-5; D gene uncertain. CDR1 is LNHNV, CDR2 YYDKDF, per germline (reference sequence). The length of the CDR3 is 16 residues. Trimming shortened V by 0 bases and J by 0 bases, and 9 bases separated the two germline ends. The CDR3 here is CATSRDGRGSNQPQHF. The CDR3 region has the DNA TGTGCCACCAGCAGAGATGGGCGAGGTAGCAATCAGCCCCAGCATTTT.

V and J are TRBV10-1 and TRBJ2-2, with D uncertain. V lost 3 bases and J 4 bases, leaving 9 bases between the germline ends. Germline V gene sequence: CDR1 WNHNN, CDR2 SYGVQD (reference sequence). The CDR3 length is 14 residues. In nucleotides, the CDR3 is TGCGCCAGCAGTGAAGCCGGCAGCACCGGGGAGCTGTTTTTT. Amino acid sequence: CASSEAGSTGELFF.

This clone was counted once. The rearrangement uses TRBV7-3 and TRBJ2-2; perhaps TRBD1 as D (6 bases). The V and J ends lost 3 bases and 4 bases respectively, with 6 bases between them. The CDR3 covers 13 residues. CDR1 SGHTA and CDR2 FQGTGA come from the germline V gene. CDR3 sequence reads: CASSLTGTGELFF. CDR3 nucleotides: TGTGCCAGCAGCTTGACAGGCACCGGGGAGCTGTTTTTT.

The V and J genes are TRBV6-5 and TRBJ2-1; no definite D call. The CDR3 consists of 13 residues. Germline V gives CDR1 MNHEY, CDR2 SVGAGI. V was cut by 7 bases and J by 9 bases, with 16 bases left in between. CDR3 loop: CASTMLLPPEQFF. In nucleotides, the CDR3 is TGTGCCAGCACCATGCTTCTACCGCCTGAGCAGTTCTTC.

To note about this clone: The sample carries other DNA sequences with the same CDR3. The chain carries TRBV11-3 and TRBJ1-3, with 10 bases lining up with TRBD1. The junction had 5 bases not matched to a gene; V was cut back by 5 bases and J by 4 bases. CDR1 is SGHNT and CDR2 is YENEEA in the germline V gene. The CDR3 spans 15 residues. The CDR3: CASSPGQGPGNTIYF. In nucleotides, the CDR3 is TGTGCCAGCAGCCCGGGACAGGGGCCCGGAAACACCATATATTTT.

V is TRBV27 and J is TRBJ1-1; D uncertain. The CDR3 length is 17 residues. Deletions cut 2 bases from V and 2 bases from J, with 18 bases between. The germline V gene has CDR1 MNHEY and CDR2 SMNVEV (reference sequence). CDR3 amino acids: CASSLLPGLSRNTEAFF. The CDR3, as DNA: TGTGCCAGCAGTTTACTCCCAGGACTGAGTAGAAACACTGAAGCTTTCTTT.

The V gene is TRBV10-3, the J gene TRBJ2-1, with TRBD2 matching over 14 bases. V shed 10 bases and J 8 bases; nucleotides not matched to a gene: 10. The CDR3 is 15 residues long. CDR1 and CDR2 from the germline V gene are ENHRY and SYGVKD. CDR3 sequence reads: CATTTTSGRVDEQFF. CDR3 bases: TGTGCCACCACTACGACTAGCGGGAGGGTCGATGAGCAGTTCTTC.

This chain links TRBV12-5 with TRBJ2-3, with D possibly matching TRBD2 (5 bases). Looked up from germline, CDR1 is LGHNT and CDR2 is FRNRAP. Trimming pared 5 bases from V and 3 bases from J, leaving 15 bases between. The CDR3 has 15 amino acids. CDR3: CASGPGSGGTDTQYF. The CDR3 DNA reads TGTGCTAGTGGTCCAGGCTCCGGAGGAACAGATACGCAGTATTTT.

The chain uses TRBV27 and TRBJ2-1, with D unclear. V was shortened by 3 bases and J by 7 bases, with 13 bases between the two germline ends. Germline V gives CDR1 MNHEY, CDR2 SMNVEV (reference sequence). The CDR3 runs to 14 residues. Here the CDR3 DNA reads TGTGCCAGCAGTTTTCGGCAGGAGATGAATGAGCAGTTCTTC. It encodes CASSFRQEMNEQFF.

This clone was recorded only once. CDR3 DNA: TGTGCCAGCAGTTACTCTACTAGCGGGAAGGGGAATGAGCAGTTCTTC. This sequence encodes CASSYSTSGKGNEQFF. The genes are TRBV6-5 and TRBJ2-1; 10 positions agree with TRBD2. This CDR3 region has 16 residues. Germline V gene data show CDR1 as MNHEY and CDR2 as SVGAGI. V shed 0 bases and J 7 bases; nucleotides not matched to a gene: 6.

This chain uses TRBV5-4 with TRBJ2-3, with 11 nucleotides matching TRBD2. The trim removed 4 bases at V and 2 bases at J, leaving 6 bases unmatched. The germline CDR1 and CDR2 sequences are SGHNT and YYREEE (reference sequence). The CDR3 spans 16 residues. The CDR3 region has the DNA TGTGCCAGCAGCCCGGGGACTAGCGGATACACAGATACGCAGTATTTT. Translated, it gives CASSPGTSGYTDTQYF.

Concerning this clone itself: The sample has other DNA sequences that encode this CDR3 too. Here the CDR3 DNA reads TGTGCCAGCCGCGGAGACTCCTACGAGCAGTACTTC. It yields the protein CASRGDSYEQYF. The chain employs TRBV2 and TRBJ2-7, with no clear D. Per germline, CDR1 SNHLY and CDR2 FYNNEI. The CDR3 runs to 12 residues. Deletions cut 8 bases from V and 0 bases from J, with 8 bases between.